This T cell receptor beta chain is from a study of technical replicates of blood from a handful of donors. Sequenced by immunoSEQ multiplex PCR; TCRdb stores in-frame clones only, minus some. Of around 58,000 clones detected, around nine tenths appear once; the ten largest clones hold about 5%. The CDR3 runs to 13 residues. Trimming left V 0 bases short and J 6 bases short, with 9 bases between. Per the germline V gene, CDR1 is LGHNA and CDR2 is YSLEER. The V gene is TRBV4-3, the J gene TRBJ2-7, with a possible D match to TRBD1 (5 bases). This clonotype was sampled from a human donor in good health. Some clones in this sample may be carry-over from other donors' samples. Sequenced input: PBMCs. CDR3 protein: CASSQDREREQYF. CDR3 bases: TGCGCCAGCAGCCAAGACAGGGAACGCGAGCAGTACTTC.